This TCR beta chain stems from a study of human T cells and chemical hapten exposure. TCRdb ran MiXCR on the RACE reads and lists one entry per CDR3 protein. The sample contains about 94,000 distinct CDR3 sequences, around 9.3% of which appear only once. Germline V gene data show CDR1 as SGHTA and CDR2 as FQGTGA. This CDR3 region has 15 residues. The V and J ends lost 3 bases and 9 bases, in that order; junction bases with no gene match: 6. Time point reported: patch test 2, 6 weeks after DPC sensitization. Treatment described: therapeutic diphenylcyclopropenone sensitization with weekly scalp DPC. V usage is TRBV7-3 and J usage is TRBJ2-1; TRBD2 aligns across 12 bases. The specimen was whole blood, collected in connection with sensitization to the hapten diphenylcyclopropenone (DPC). This receptor was obtained from a woman between 35 and 50 years old with alopecia areata. Some clones in this sample may be carry-over from other donors' samples. The CDR3 region is CASSLLAGGQGEQFF. CDR3 in DNA: TGTGCCAGCAGCTTGCTAGCGGGAGGGCAGGGTGAGCAGTTCTTC.